The rows below give T cell receptor beta chains drawn from one sample of a study of T cells in Graves' hyperthyroidism and ophthalmopathy. TCRdb analysed the multiplex PCR reads with MiXCR anew, one entry per CDR3 protein. Of nearly 600,000 distinct CDR3 sequences listed, about 14% are singletons. Sequencing used blood. These receptors came from a woman aged 25 to 39 with Graves' hyperthyroidism that later progressed to Graves' ophthalmopathy. The CDR3 runs from the conserved cysteine through the conserved F or W. Fields, in order: J gene, clone size, D gene, V gene, CDR3 protein, CDR3 DNA. D genes are given only for firm matches. The size field is filled for only some rows; it gives once, few, many or a size class.

j_gene: TRBJ2-3
abundance: many
d_gene: .
v_gene: TRBV24-1
CDR3aa: CATNPTPSPKTDTQYF
CDR3nt: TGTGCCACCAACCCCACCCCTAGTCCCAAAACAGATACGCAGTATTTT

j_gene: TRBJ2-4
abundance: .
d_gene: .
v_gene: TRBV5-1
CDR3aa: CASSLAIDGNIQYF
CDR3nt: TGCGCCAGCAGCTTGGCTATCGACGGAAACATTCAGTACTTC

j_gene: TRBJ2-7
abundance: .
d_gene: .
v_gene: TRBV7-9
CDR3aa: CATSGAAADEQYF
CDR3nt: TGTGCCACCTCCGGGGCGGCCGCCGACGAGCAGTACTTC

j_gene: TRBJ2-7
abundance: many
d_gene: .
v_gene: TRBV11-2
CDR3aa: CASSFNTDEQYF
CDR3nt: TGTGCCAGCAGCTTTAACACTGACGAGCAGTACTTC

j_gene: TRBJ1-1
abundance: many
d_gene: .
v_gene: TRBV20-1
CDR3aa: CSARGAFDEAFF
CDR3nt: TGCAGTGCTAGAGGGGCCTTTGATGAAGCTTTCTTT

j_gene: TRBJ2-1
abundance: many
d_gene: TRBD2
v_gene: TRBV6-1
CDR3aa: CASSEAASGSAEQFF
CDR3nt: TGTGCCAGCAGTGAAGCAGCGAGCGGGAGTGCTGAGCAGTTCTTC

j_gene: TRBJ2-7
abundance: few
d_gene: TRBD1
v_gene: TRBV10-1
CDR3aa: CASIPTGGLLAYEQYF
CDR3nt: TGCGCCAGCATCCCGACAGGGGGCCTTTTGGCGTACGAGCAGTACTTC

j_gene: TRBJ2-5
abundance: many
d_gene: .
v_gene: TRBV28
CDR3aa: CASSLTDETQYF
CDR3nt: TGTGCCAGCAGTTTAACTGATGAGACCCAGTACTTC

j_gene: TRBJ2-5
abundance: many
d_gene: TRBD2
v_gene: TRBV30
CDR3aa: CAWSWSGGEQETQYF
CDR3nt: TGTGCCTGGAGTTGGAGCGGGGGGGAACAAGAGACCCAGTACTTC

j_gene: TRBJ1-5
abundance: few
d_gene: .
v_gene: TRBV4-1
CDR3aa: CASSPETGIPQHF
CDR3nt: TGCGCCAGCAGCCCAGAAACCGGGATCCCCCAGCATTTT

j_gene: TRBJ2-7
abundance: .
d_gene: TRBD1
v_gene: TRBV18
CDR3aa: CASSKGQGVRGSSTYEQYF
CDR3nt: TGTGCCAGCTCCAAGGGACAGGGGGTTCGCGGGAGCTCGACCTACGAGCAGTACTTC

j_gene: TRBJ2-1
abundance: many
d_gene: .
v_gene: TRBV5-1
CDR3aa: CASSQVGSKFF
CDR3nt: TGCGCCAGCAGCCAGGTCGGGTCAAAGTTCTTC

j_gene: TRBJ1-1
abundance: many
d_gene: .
v_gene: TRBV6-1
CDR3aa: CASSEQRPRLNTEAFF
CDR3nt: TGTGCCAGCAGTGAACAGCGACCCAGACTGAACACTGAAGCTTTCTTT

j_gene: TRBJ1-1
abundance: many
d_gene: TRBD1
v_gene: TRBV12-3/TRBV12-4
CDR3aa: CASSTGTGNTEAFF
CDR3nt: TGTGCCAGCAGCACCGGGACAGGTAACACTGAAGCTTTCTTT

j_gene: TRBJ2-3
abundance: many
d_gene: TRBD2
v_gene: TRBV2
CDR3aa: CASSEELAGIITDTQYF
CDR3nt: TGTGCCAGCAGTGAAGAACTAGCGGGAATCATCACAGATACGCAGTATTTT

j_gene: TRBJ2-2
abundance: few
d_gene: .
v_gene: TRBV12-3/TRBV12-4
CDR3aa: CASNPVGTGELFF
CDR3nt: TGTGCCAGCAACCCCGTCGGAACCGGGGAGCTGTTTTTT

j_gene: TRBJ1-1
abundance: many
d_gene: .
v_gene: TRBV3-1
CDR3aa: CASSQSSGETEAFF
CDR3nt: TGTGCCAGCAGCCAAAGTTCAGGGGAGACTGAAGCTTTCTTT

j_gene: TRBJ1-4
abundance: .
d_gene: .
v_gene: TRBV18
CDR3aa: CASSPPLGRPKRLFF
CDR3nt: TGTGCCAGCTCACCACCGCTCGGAAGGCCCAAAAGACTGTTTTTT

j_gene: TRBJ2-1
abundance: few
d_gene: TRBD2
v_gene: TRBV6-1
CDR3aa: CAVRGGWSYNEQFF
CDR3nt: TGTGCCGTACGGGGGGGTTGGTCCTACAATGAGCAGTTCTTC

j_gene: TRBJ1-1
abundance: many
d_gene: .
v_gene: TRBV6-1
CDR3aa: CASSQHHSPAGDEAFF
CDR3nt: TGTGCCAGCAGTCAACATCACTCCCCGGCAGGAGATGAAGCTTTCTTT

j_gene: TRBJ2-7
abundance: .
d_gene: TRBD2
v_gene: TRBV20-1
CDR3aa: CSARDRGGPGEQYF
CDR3nt: TGCAGTGCTAGAGATCGGGGAGGGCCGGGGGAGCAGTACTTC

j_gene: TRBJ2-7
abundance: few
d_gene: .
v_gene: TRBV5-1
CDR3aa: CASSSDIYYEQYF
CDR3nt: TGCGCCAGCAGCTCGGACATTTACTACGAGCAGTACTTC

j_gene: TRBJ2-1
abundance: .
d_gene: .
v_gene: TRBV20-1
CDR3aa: CSATLAPEQFF
CDR3nt: TGCAGTGCGACCCTAGCGCCAGAGCAGTTCTTC

j_gene: TRBJ2-7
abundance: .
d_gene: TRBD2
v_gene: TRBV20-1
CDR3aa: CSAREVAGPSPYEQYF
CDR3nt: TGCAGTGCTAGAGAGGTAGCGGGGCCGAGCCCCTACGAGCAGTACTTC

j_gene: TRBJ1-1
abundance: many
d_gene: TRBD1
v_gene: TRBV28
CDR3aa: CASSFGDRDGTEAFF
CDR3nt: TGTGCCAGCAGTTTTGGGGACAGGGACGGGACTGAAGCTTTCTTT

j_gene: TRBJ1-6
abundance: .
d_gene: .
v_gene: TRBV7-2
CDR3aa: CATGGQTGNSPLHF
CDR3nt: TGTGCCACTGGGGGGCAGACGGGTAATTCACCCCTCCACTTT

j_gene: TRBJ2-5
abundance: many
d_gene: TRBD2
v_gene: TRBV2
CDR3aa: CASSAYLGTSGIFEETQYF
CDR3nt: TGTGCCAGCAGTGCTTACCTTGGGACTAGCGGGATTTTTGAAGAGACCCAGTACTTC

j_gene: TRBJ2-1
abundance: many
d_gene: TRBD2
v_gene: TRBV6-1
CDR3aa: CASRRGGLYNEQFF
CDR3nt: TGTGCCAGCAGGCGCGGGGGACTTTACAATGAGCAGTTCTTC

j_gene: TRBJ1-1
abundance: many
d_gene: .
v_gene: TRBV20-1
CDR3aa: CSARESLRNTEAFF
CDR3nt: TGCAGTGCTAGAGAGTCGCTCAGGAACACTGAAGCTTTCTTT

j_gene: TRBJ1-1
abundance: many
d_gene: .
v_gene: TRBV20-1
CDR3aa: CSAGTPMNTEAFF
CDR3nt: TGCAGTGCCGGGACACCAATGAACACTGAAGCTTTCTTT

j_gene: TRBJ2-7
abundance: .
d_gene: .
v_gene: TRBV4-2
CDR3aa: CASSQDLGTLYEQYF
CDR3nt: TGTGCCAGCAGCCAAGATTTAGGGACCCTCTACGAGCAGTACTTC

j_gene: TRBJ2-7
abundance: .
d_gene: TRBD2
v_gene: TRBV20-1
CDR3aa: CSARDRLATSLTPYEQYF
CDR3nt: TGCAGTGCTAGAGATCGACTAGCAACTTCCCTTACACCTTACGAGCAGTACTTC

j_gene: TRBJ2-1
abundance: many
d_gene: .
v_gene: TRBV30
CDR3aa: CAWRARGRDEQFF
CDR3nt: TGTGCCTGGAGAGCCCGGGGCAGGGATGAGCAGTTCTTC

j_gene: TRBJ2-2
abundance: many
d_gene: .
v_gene: TRBV6-1
CDR3aa: CAIRSGSAGELFF
CDR3nt: TGTGCCATTCGCTCCGGGAGCGCCGGGGAGCTGTTTTTT

j_gene: TRBJ2-5
abundance: many
d_gene: .
v_gene: TRBV2
CDR3aa: CASSMARHSQETQYF
CDR3nt: TGTGCCAGCAGTATGGCACGACACAGCCAAGAGACCCAGTACTTC

j_gene: TRBJ2-1
abundance: many
d_gene: .
v_gene: TRBV5-1
CDR3aa: CASSLRLGSVEQFF
CDR3nt: TGCGCCAGCAGCTTAAGGCTAGGGTCCGTAGAGCAGTTCTTC

j_gene: TRBJ1-1
abundance: many
d_gene: TRBD1
v_gene: TRBV11-3
CDR3aa: CASSPGGVVGTEAFF
CDR3nt: TGTGCCAGCAGCCCAGGGGGGGTGGTAGGCACTGAAGCTTTCTTT

j_gene: TRBJ2-2
abundance: .
d_gene: TRBD2
v_gene: TRBV10-3
CDR3aa: CAISDLSGRSTGELFF
CDR3nt: TGTGCCATCAGTGATCTTAGCGGGAGGTCCACCGGGGAGCTGTTTTTT

j_gene: TRBJ1-1
abundance: many
d_gene: TRBD1
v_gene: TRBV3-1
CDR3aa: CASSLGQGEGTEAFF
CDR3nt: TGTGCCAGCAGCCTCGGACAGGGGGAGGGCACTGAAGCTTTCTTT

j_gene: TRBJ2-5
abundance: many
d_gene: .
v_gene: TRBV7-6
CDR3aa: CASSFSGEGQETQYF
CDR3nt: TGTGCCAGCAGCTTTTCCGGGGAAGGACAAGAGACCCAGTACTTC

j_gene: TRBJ2-3
abundance: .
d_gene: TRBD2
v_gene: TRBV5-1
CDR3aa: CASSSGRAGGTDTQYF
CDR3nt: TGCGCCAGCAGCAGCGGACGGGCGGGAGGAACAGATACGCAGTATTTT

j_gene: TRBJ2-3
abundance: .
d_gene: TRBD1
v_gene: TRBV11-3
CDR3aa: CASSRGQGAADTQYF
CDR3nt: TGTGCCAGCAGCCGCGGACAGGGGGCCGCAGATACGCAGTATTTT

j_gene: TRBJ2-5
abundance: many
d_gene: .
v_gene: TRBV6-1
CDR3aa: CASTGETQYF
CDR3nt: TGTGCCAGCACGGGAGAGACCCAGTACTTC

j_gene: TRBJ2-1
abundance: many
d_gene: TRBD1
v_gene: TRBV12-3/TRBV12-4
CDR3aa: CASRSGTGLYNEQFF
CDR3nt: TGTGCCAGCAGGTCCGGGACAGGGCTCTACAATGAGCAGTTCTTC

j_gene: TRBJ2-7
abundance: many
d_gene: .
v_gene: TRBV7-3
CDR3aa: CASSLMAGVEQYF
CDR3nt: TGTGCCAGCAGCTTAATGGCAGGGGTCGAGCAGTACTTC

j_gene: TRBJ2-7
abundance: few
d_gene: TRBD2
v_gene: TRBV5-6
CDR3aa: CASSFRRGLAGVVYEQYF
CDR3nt: TGTGCCAGCAGCTTCCGGAGGGGACTAGCGGGAGTAGTGTACGAGCAGTACTTC

j_gene: TRBJ2-7
abundance: many
d_gene: .
v_gene: TRBV12-5
CDR3aa: CASGLVQVALSSYEQYF
CDR3nt: TGTGCTAGTGGTTTGGTACAGGTAGCGCTTAGCTCCTACGAGCAGTACTTC

j_gene: TRBJ1-1
abundance: many
d_gene: .
v_gene: TRBV28
CDR3aa: CASSLGWELNTEAFF
CDR3nt: TGTGCCAGCAGTTTAGGTTGGGAACTGAACACTGAAGCTTTCTTT

j_gene: TRBJ2-5
abundance: many
d_gene: .
v_gene: TRBV7-8
CDR3aa: CASSFRERETQYF
CDR3nt: TGTGCCAGCAGCTTCAGGGAACGAGAGACCCAGTACTTC

j_gene: TRBJ2-5
abundance: many
d_gene: .
v_gene: TRBV7-2
CDR3aa: CASSSLGGGQETQYF
CDR3nt: TGTGCCAGCAGCTCCCTTGGGGGCGGACAAGAGACCCAGTACTTC

j_gene: TRBJ2-1
abundance: many
d_gene: TRBD1
v_gene: TRBV27
CDR3aa: CASSYDRENSYNEQFF
CDR3nt: TGTGCCAGCAGCTACGACAGGGAGAACTCCTACAATGAGCAGTTCTTC